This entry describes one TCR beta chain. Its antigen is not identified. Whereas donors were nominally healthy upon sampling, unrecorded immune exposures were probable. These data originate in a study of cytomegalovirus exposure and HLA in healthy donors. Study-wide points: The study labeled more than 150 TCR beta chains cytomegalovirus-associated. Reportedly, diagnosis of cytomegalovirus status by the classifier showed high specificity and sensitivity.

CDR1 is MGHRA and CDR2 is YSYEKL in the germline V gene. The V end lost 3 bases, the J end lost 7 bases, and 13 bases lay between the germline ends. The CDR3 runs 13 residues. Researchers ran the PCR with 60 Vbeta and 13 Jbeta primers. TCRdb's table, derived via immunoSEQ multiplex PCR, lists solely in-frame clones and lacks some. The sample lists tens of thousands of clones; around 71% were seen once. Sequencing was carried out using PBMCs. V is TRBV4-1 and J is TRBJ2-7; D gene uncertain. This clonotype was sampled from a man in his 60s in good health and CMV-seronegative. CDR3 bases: TGCGCCAGCAGCCACCAAACCCCAGGAGAGCAGTACTTC. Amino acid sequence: CASSHQTPGEQYF.